Below, 9 T cell receptor beta chains from the same sample are listed, as sequenced in a study of CD8 T cells in ankylosing spondylitis. Using its own MiXCR run on the 5' RACE reads, TCRdb lists one record per CDR3 protein. The sample yields about 240,000 distinct CDR3 sequences, approximately 9% seen once. Sequenced material: blood, either unsorted or a sorted T cell fraction (not recorded which). These receptors all stem from a male donor with ankylosing spondylitis or in good health (not recorded which).

Ten or more counts support this clonotype. The rearrangement uses TRBV5-6 and TRBJ2-1; D perhaps matches TRBD2 (5 bases). The V gene's germline CDR1 is SGHDT and CDR2 YYEEEE. The CDR3 sequence is 11 residues long. Trimming took 6 bases from V and 9 from J, leaving 10 bases between them. CDR3 nucleotides: TGTGCCAGCACCCAACGGGGTGAGCAGTTCTTC. It codes for CASTQRGEQFF.

This clonotype has a count of ten or more. J is TRBJ2-5 and V is TRBV4-2, with TRBD2 as a possible D gene (5 bases). CDR1 LGHNA and CDR2 YNFKEQ come from the germline V gene. CDR3 size: 14 residues. V lost 1 base, J lost 7 bases, and 13 bases lay in between. The CDR3 is CASSQVSSKGTQYF. As DNA, the CDR3 is TGTGCCAGCAGCCAAGTATCTAGCAAAGGGACCCAGTACTTC.

The chain recombines TRBV20-1 with TRBJ2-5, with TRBD2 as a possible D gene (5 bases). The CDR3 covers 13 residues. Germline CDR1 and CDR2: DFQATT and SNEGSKA (reference sequence). The ends were cut back, 1 base at V and 5 bases at J, with 11 bases in the middle. CDR3 sequence reads: CSARAGISETQYF. DNA of the CDR3: TGCAGTGCTAGAGCGGGAATCAGTGAGACCCAGTACTTC.

This clonotype was counted ten times or more. V usage is TRBV6-6 and J usage is TRBJ2-1, with a possible D match to TRBD1 (5 bases). The V and J ends lost 10 bases and 8 bases respectively, with 18 bases between them. Germline CDR1 reads MNHNY; CDR2 reads SVGAGI (reference sequence). This CDR3 is built from 13 residues. In nucleotides, the CDR3 is TGTGCCATGGGGCCGGCTAGAAGCGATGAGCAGTTCTTC. This gives the protein CAMGPARSDEQFF.

The table lists this clonotype with many counts. The chain is built from TRBV7-2 and TRBJ1-1; D is unresolved. The CDR3 extends over 14 amino acids. Germline CDR1 and CDR2: SGHTA and FQGNSA. Trimming left V 7 bases short and J 1 base short, with 13 bases between. CDR3 bases: TGTGCCAGCACCAAGGAGGCAGCGAACACTGAAGCTTTCTTT. Protein: CASTKEAANTEAFF.

There are many counts of this clonotype. This chain connects TRBV12-3 or TRBV12-4 to TRBJ2-1; 11 positions match TRBD2. CDR3 length: 15 residues. V was clipped by 5 bases and J by 5 bases; unmatched bases: 5. The CDR3 is CASSPVAGGHNEQFF. Written as DNA, the CDR3 is TGTGCCAGCAGTCCAGTAGCGGGAGGGCACAATGAGCAGTTCTTC.

Many counts were recorded for this clonotype. This rearrangement joins TRBV20-1 to TRBJ1-5; TRBD1 is a possible D gene (6 bases). The germline V gene has CDR1 DFQATT and CDR2 SNEGSKA (reference sequence). The V gene lost 0 bases and the J gene lost 3 bases, with 9 bases spanning the gap. The length of the CDR3 is 14 residues. The CDR3: CSARDQGSNQPQHF. The CDR3 DNA reads as TGCAGTGCTAGAGATCAGGGGTCCAATCAGCCCCAGCATTTT.

This clonotype has at least ten counts. This chain links TRBV6-2 or TRBV6-3 with TRBJ1-1; D uncertain. Germline V gene sequence: CDR1 MNHEY, CDR2 SVGEGT. The CDR3 extends over 12 amino acids. The germline V and J ends were trimmed by 7 bases and 4 bases, with 10 bases remaining between them. The CDR3 region is CASTTRRTEAFF. In DNA, the CDR3 is TGTGCCAGCACTACACGACGCACTGAAGCTTTCTTT.

At least ten counts were recorded for this clonotype. The rearrangement joins TRBV27 to TRBJ2-7; perhaps D is TRBD1 or TRBD2 (5 bases each). Trimming shortened V by 0 bases and J by 1 base, and 13 bases separated the two germline ends. The length of the CDR3 is 16 residues. The germline gives CDR1 MNHEY, CDR2 SMNVEV (reference sequence). CDR3 loop: CASSLSVGDRSYEQYF. The CDR3 nucleotides are TGTGCCAGCAGTTTATCAGTGGGAGACAGATCCTACGAGCAGTACTTC.